This paragraph covers one T cell receptor (beta chain) sequence. A read error may be the cause here, since a much bigger clone is one base away. From the RACE reads, TCRdb called clonotypes with MiXCR, one entry per CDR3 protein. Of 39,000 or so distinct CDR3 sequences in the sample, 4% were seen once. This sample is drawn from a study of human T cells and chemical hapten exposure. Time point reported: patch test 1, 2 weeks after DPC sensitization. Treatment specified: therapeutic diphenylcyclopropenone sensitization with weekly scalp DPC. Unfractionated whole blood served as the source for total RNA extraction. The CDR3 contains 15 residues. Germline CDR1 SEHNR, CDR2 FQNEAQ (reference sequence).

Sequencing was performed on whole blood, taken in connection with sensitization to the hapten diphenylcyclopropenone (DPC). This clonotype was sampled from a man between 50 and 59 years old with alopecia areata. Some clones in this sample may be carry-over from other donors' samples. The V and J genes are TRBV7-9 and TRBJ2-3; TRBD1 matches at 7 bases. The CDR3 loop reads CTSSSPGQNTDTQYF. CDR3 coding DNA: TGTACCAGCAGCTCCCCGGGACAGAACACAGATACGCAGTATTTT.